The TCR beta chain under discussion was sequenced for a study of graft-versus-host responses after intestinal transplantation. Trimming removed 4 bases at V and 8 bases at J, with 18 bases between. Germline V CDR1 and CDR2: SGDLS, YYNGEE. The CDR3 covers 14 residues. Study-wide findings and caveats: Some GvH clones appeared in ileal mucosa or blood before recipient bone marrow.

Note on this clone: Its antigen is not identified.

Here immunoSEQ multiplex PCR was the method, and the copy in TCRdb shows in-frame clones only, minus some. Of around 49,000 clones in the sample, around 92% were seen once. Specimen: unstimulated CD4+ T cells sorted from spleen or lymph node cells, collected before transplant. The sequence came from a human donor who was the organ donor for an intestinal transplant. This chain connects TRBV9 to TRBJ1-2, with D perhaps matching TRBD1 (5 bases). The CDR3 DNA follows: TGTGCCAGCAGCTATAAGACAGCCTCTCGCGGCTACACCTTC. It specifies CASSYKTASRGYTF. Based on the CDR3 plus reference TRBV9 and TRBJ1-2, the full variable domain is DSGVTQTPKHLITATGQRVTLRCSPRSGDLSVYWYQQSLDQGLQFLIQYYNGEERAKGNILERFSAQQFPDLHSELNLSSLELGDSALYFCASSYKTASRGYTFGSGTRLTVV.